The 32 T cell receptor beta chains below all came from one sample that was sequenced in a study of identical twins. TCRdb passed the 5' RACE reads through MiXCR, listing each CDR3 protein once. The data hold approximately 670,000 distinct CDR3 sequences, with roughly 6% observed a single time. The sequencing input was naive T cells sorted from blood. The receptors come from a young man in good health.

This clonotype showed up many times. The chain has TRBV6-1 and TRBJ2-7; possibly TRBD1 for D (6 bases). CDR3 size: 13 residues. CDR1 is MNHNS, CDR2 SASEGT, per germline. Trimming removed 3 bases at V and 6 bases at J, with 12 bases between. For the CDR3, the DNA is TGTGCCAGCAGTGAGGCCTTAGGGGGCGAGCAGTACTTC. Translated: CASSEALGGEQYF.

This clonotype was counted many times. The chain employs TRBV12-3 or TRBV12-4 and TRBJ2-3; perhaps TRBD1 as D (6 bases). The CDR3 contains 13 residues. The germline V and J ends were trimmed by 7 bases and 11 bases, with 19 bases remaining between them. The CDR3 protein is CASTETGGFGQYF. DNA for the CDR3: TGTGCCAGCACCGAGACAGGTGGTTTTGGGCAGTATTTT.

There are a few counts of this clonotype. The chain carries TRBV10-3 and TRBJ1-2; D call uncertain. The CDR3 runs 13 residues. Deletions cut 6 bases from V and 8 bases from J, with 16 bases between. Germline CDR1 reads ENHRY; CDR2 reads SYGVKD. The DNA of the CDR3 is TGTGCCATCAGACCCGGGGAAGTCGACGGCTACACCTTC. Encoded protein: CAIRPGEVDGYTF.

This clonotype was recorded many times. The DNA for the CDR3 is TGTGCCACCAGTGAGCGGACAGGGGGCTTTGATGAGCAGTTCTTC. Its translation: CATSERTGGFDEQFF. This chain links TRBV24-1 with TRBJ2-1, with 11 bases identical to TRBD1. CDR3 length equals 15 residues. Per the germline V gene, CDR1 is KGHDR and CDR2 is SFDVKD. J gave up 8 bases and V 4 bases, and 6 bases lay outside the gene matches.

The V and J genes are TRBV11-2 and TRBJ1-2; no definite D call. CDR1 and CDR2 from the germline V gene are SGHAT and FQNNGV. V was clipped by 0 bases and J by 4 bases, with 12 bases between them. The CDR3 loop spans 15 amino acids. CDR3 bases: TGTGCCAGCAGCTTAGACAGGCGTCCTCCCTATGGCTACACCTTC. Protein product: CASSLDRRPPYGYTF.

The J gene is TRBJ1-1, the V gene TRBV30, with 9 bases fitting TRBD1. The CDR3 is 14 amino acids. The V gene end was trimmed by 5 bases and the J gene end by 1 base; junction bases not matched to a gene: 5. The germline gives CDR1 GTSNPN, CDR2 SVGIG (reference sequence). CDR3 coding DNA: TGTGCCTGGGGACAGGGGATTACGAACACTGAAGCTTTCTTT. Residues: CAWGQGITNTEAFF. The whole variable domain, remainder taken from reference TRBV30 and TRBJ1-1, is SQTIHQWPATLVQPVGSPLSLECTVEGTSNPNLYWYRQAAGRGLQLLFYSVGIGQISSEVPQNLSASRPQDRQFILSSKKLLLSDSGFYLCAWGQGITNTEAFFGQGTRLTVV.

This clonotype was detected only a few times. At one of its ends the junction is not consistent with the germline gene, which may arise from a read error. J is TRBJ1-6 and V is TRBV6-5; D gene ambiguous. The CDR3 runs to 14 residues. Germline-derived CDR1 and CDR2 are MNHEY and SVGAGI. The CDR3 DNA is TGTGCCAGCAGTGACTCTCTTTGGGATTCACCCCTCCACTTT. Its protein product is CASSDSLWDSPLHF.

This clonotype has ten or more counts. This rearrangement joins TRBV20-1 to TRBJ1-4, with 8 bases that match TRBD1. This CDR3 comprises 14 residues. Germline assignment: CDR1 DFQATT and CDR2 SNEGSKA (reference sequence). Trimming at V came to 5 bases and at J to 7 bases, leaving 9 bases not matched to a gene. The CDR3 here is CSAFNRDRGEKLFF. The DNA for the CDR3 is TGCAGTGCTTTCAATCGCGACAGGGGTGAAAAACTGTTTTTT.

This clonotype was detected many times. CDR3 residues: CSVEGHTHIDTQYF. CDR3 nucleotides: TGCAGCGTTGAGGGACACACTCACATCGATACGCAGTATTTT. The chain recombines TRBV29-1 with TRBJ2-3; TRBD1 might be the D (6 bases). The germline V and J ends were trimmed by 3 bases and 6 bases, with 16 bases remaining between them. There are 14 residues in the CDR3. Germline assignment: CDR1 SQVTM and CDR2 ANQGSEA.

J is TRBJ2-3 and V is TRBV14, with D possibly being TRBD1 (6 bases). CDR3 length: 16 amino acids. The germline CDR1 and CDR2 sequences are SGHDN and FVKESK. Trimming stripped 1 base from V and 8 bases from J, with 19 bases between. The CDR3 is CASSQGPGQPWSTQYF. CDR3 bases: TGTGCCAGCAGCCAAGGTCCCGGACAGCCTTGGAGTACGCAGTATTTT.

This clonotype has ten or more counts. This chain connects TRBV10-2 to TRBJ1-2; a possible D gene is TRBD1 (5 bases). The CDR3 extends over 10 amino acids. Trimming took 6 bases from V and 6 from J, leaving 5 bases between them. Germline CDR1 reads WSHSY; CDR2 reads SAAADI. CDR3 sequence (DNA): TGCGCCAGCAGGGGACATGGCTACACCTTC. Protein: CASRGHGYTF.

The chain employs TRBV5-6 and TRBJ1-6, with D tentatively TRBD1 (5 bases). The germline V gene encodes CDR1 SGHDT and CDR2 YYEEEE. Trimming removed 5 bases from V and 2 bases from J, with 14 bases in between. The CDR3 is 16 residues long. The CDR3, as DNA: TGTGCCAGCAGAGGAGTCGGGGGACCCTATAATTCACCCCTCCACTTT. Its translation is CASRGVGGPYNSPLHF.

This clonotype was detected many times. The chain carries TRBV7-2 and TRBJ2-7, with D possibly matching TRBD1 (6 bases). The germline gives CDR1 SGHTA, CDR2 FQGNSA. The CDR3 consists of 13 residues. V lost 4 bases to trimming and J lost 9 bases, with 16 bases between them. The CDR3 bases are TGTGCCAGCAGCTGGGGGCAGGATAGCGTGCAGTACTTC. The encoded protein is CASSWGQDSVQYF.

This clonotype was counted many times. The chain carries TRBV29-1 and TRBJ1-1, with D unclear. V was trimmed by 1 base and J by 0 bases, leaving 6 bases between them. Per germline, CDR1 SQVTM and CDR2 ANQGSEA. The CDR3 is 13 residues long. CDR3 sequence: CSVEGLMNTEAFF. CDR3 sequence (DNA): TGCAGCGTTGAAGGGCTAATGAACACTGAAGCTTTCTTT.

In this sample, this clonotype turned up a few times. V and J are TRBV15 and TRBJ2-1; 10 bases are shared with TRBD2. This CDR3 is 15 amino acids long. V was pared by 5 bases and J by 4 bases, with 5 bases of the junction left unmatched. Germline CDR1 reads LNHNV; CDR2 reads YYDKDF (reference sequence). CDR3 loop: CATSGGTSDYNEQFF. DNA of the CDR3: TGTGCCACCAGCGGAGGGACTAGCGATTACAATGAGCAGTTCTTC.

This clonotype was observed a handful of times. The chain employs TRBV2 and TRBJ2-2, with 8 bases fitting TRBD2. The germline V gene has CDR1 SNHLY and CDR2 FYNNEI. V lost 7 bases, J lost 6 bases, and 13 bases stayed unmatched. CDR3 length equals 16 residues. The CDR3 region has the DNA TGTGCCAGCAATATTTCGGACCCCGGGGGGGCCGGGGAGCTGTTTTTT. This encodes CASNISDPGGAGELFF.

Many counts were recorded for this clonotype. The V call is TRBV28, the J call TRBJ2-5; TRBD2 aligns across 8 bases. Germline V gives CDR1 MDHEN, CDR2 SYDVKM. The CDR3 is made up of 16 amino acids. Unmatched junction bases numbered 8, after V lost 2 bases and J lost 3 bases. CDR3 protein: CASSLLGSGMKETQYF. The CDR3 DNA follows: TGTGCCAGCAGTTTACTTGGTAGCGGGATGAAAGAGACCCAGTACTTC.

This chain links TRBV7-8 with TRBJ2-5; D unresolved. CDR3 length equals 16 residues. CDR1 is SGHVS and CDR2 is FQNEAQ in the germline V gene. V gave up 4 bases and J gave up 5 bases, with 20 bases separating them. CDR3 nucleotides: TGTGCCAGCAGCTCCAGTCGCTTGAATTCGCGTGAGACCCAGTACTTC. Translated, it gives CASSSSRLNSRETQYF.

The gene calls are TRBV7-9 and TRBJ2-1, with 7 bases matching TRBD1. Trimming cost V 3 bases and J 8 bases; bases outside gene matches: 10. Germline V CDR1 and CDR2: SEHNR, FQNEAQ (reference sequence). This CDR3 has 15 residues. This CDR3 reads CASSFGTALGHEQFF. DNA of the CDR3: TGTGCCAGCAGCTTTGGGACAGCCCTAGGGCATGAGCAGTTCTTC.

This clonotype was picked up many times. The V gene is TRBV29-1, the J gene TRBJ1-2; D perhaps matches TRBD1 (5 bases). V shed 6 bases and J shed 1 base, with 21 bases lying between them. Germline V CDR1 and CDR2: SQVTM, ANQGSEA. The CDR3 has 16 amino acids. CDR3 sequence (DNA): TGCAGCGTGGCCCTTCAGGGAGGAGCCCTTAACTATGGCTACACCTTC. Encoded protein: CSVALQGGALNYGYTF.

This clonotype has only a few counts. The V and J genes are TRBV12-3 or TRBV12-4 and TRBJ2-2, with 7 bases fitting TRBD2. The trim removed 5 bases at V and 5 bases at J, leaving 11 bases unmatched. This CDR3 comprises 16 residues. The CDR3 DNA is TGTGCCAGCAGTCCCTCTCGGGGACTAACTACCGGGGAGCTGTTTTTT. It is translated as CASSPSRGLTTGELFF.

This clonotype has just a few counts. The chain combines TRBV7-9 with TRBJ2-5, with 7 bases that match TRBD1. Germline V gives CDR1 SEHNR, CDR2 FQNEAQ (reference sequence). V lost 1 base, J lost 4 bases, and 3 bases stayed unmatched. This CDR3 is 14 amino acids long. The CDR3 is CASSLDAGGETQYF. Written as DNA, the CDR3 is TGTGCCAGCAGCTTAGACGCAGGGGGAGAGACCCAGTACTTC.

This clonotype was seen a few times. V and J are TRBV13 and TRBJ2-3; D perhaps matches TRBD2 (6 bases). CDR3 length: 17 residues. Looked up from germline, CDR1 is PRHDT and CDR2 is FYEKMQ (reference sequence). V was shortened by 4 bases and J by 0 bases, with 17 bases between the two germline ends. The CDR3 bases are TGTGCCAGCAGCTCGAAGCGGGCCCATTCTAGCACAGATACGCAGTATTTT. The encoded protein is CASSSKRAHSSTDTQYF. The full variable domain, its missing parts supplied by reference TRBV13 and TRBJ2-3, is AAGVIQSPRHLIKEKRETATLKCYPIPRHDTVYWYQQGPGQDPQFLISFYEKMQSDKGSIPDRFSAQQFSDYHSELNMSSLELGDSALYFCASSSKRAHSSTDTQYFGPGTRLTVL.

This clonotype has only a few counts. The chain couples TRBV12-3 or TRBV12-4 to TRBJ1-2, with 7 bases lining up with TRBD1. The CDR3 extends over 16 amino acids. J lost 1 base, V lost 5 bases, and 10 bases had no gene match. CDR3 amino acids: CASSPRTGPNNYGYTF. The CDR3 DNA follows: TGTGCCAGCAGTCCACGGACAGGACCTAATAACTATGGCTACACCTTC.

V gene TRBV5-1 combines with J gene TRBJ2-5, with D possibly TRBD1 on 7 matching bases. Germline V gene lookup returns CDR1 SGHRS and CDR2 YFSETQ. CDR3 length: 16 residues. Trimming shortened V by 4 bases and J by 5 bases, and 21 bases separated the two germline ends. The CDR3 here is CASSRGFGGGLETQYF. The CDR3 region has the DNA TGCGCCAGCAGCCGCGGATTCGGAGGGGGCCTCGAGACCCAGTACTTC.

This chain uses TRBV10-2 with TRBJ2-5; possibly TRBD2 for D (6 bases). Germline CDR1 WSHSY, CDR2 SAAADI. V dropped 7 bases and J dropped 0 bases, with 12 bases sitting between them. The CDR3 runs 14 residues. This CDR3 reads CASTLTRDQETQYF. The CDR3, as DNA: TGCGCCAGCACCCTGACTAGGGACCAAGAGACCCAGTACTTC.

The rearrangement links TRBV20-1 to TRBJ2-2; unclear D gene. The germline V gene has CDR1 DFQATT and CDR2 SNEGSKA (reference sequence). V lost 5 bases and J 6 bases, leaving 10 bases between the germline ends. The CDR3 sequence is 12 residues long. The CDR3 DNA follows: TGCAGTGCTCCTTTCATTGCCGGGGAGCTGTTTTTT. It encodes CSAPFIAGELFF.

This clonotype was counted ten times or more. The V gene is TRBV14, the J gene TRBJ2-3; 13 positions match TRBD2. The germline V gene encodes CDR1 SGHDN and CDR2 FVKESK. This CDR3 is 16 amino acids long. V shed 4 bases, J shed 3 bases, and the junction held 4 bases outside the gene matches. CDR3 DNA sequence: TGTGCCAGCAGCCCACGACTAGCGGGAGGTACAGATACGCAGTATTTT. It is translated as CASSPRLAGGTDTQYF.

This rearrangement joins TRBV11-2 to TRBJ2-2; perhaps D is TRBD1 or TRBD2 (5 bases each). Between the trimmed V and J ends, which lost 6 bases and 2 bases, there was a span of 10 bases. Germline V gives CDR1 SGHAT, CDR2 FQNNGV. The CDR3 is 14 residues long. The CDR3 region has the DNA TGTGCCAGCAGAGAGGGGATAAACACCGGGGAGCTGTTTTTT. Encoded protein: CASREGINTGELFF.

This clonotype was counted ten times or more. This chain joins TRBV20-1 and TRBJ2-3, with D possibly TRBD1 on 5 matching bases. The CDR3 totals 14 residues. Looked up from germline, CDR1 is DFQATT and CDR2 is SNEGSKA (reference sequence). Trimming pared 5 bases from V and 0 bases from J, leaving 12 bases between. As DNA, the CDR3 is TGCAGTGCTCGACCCAGGGTGAGCACAGATACGCAGTATTTT. Protein sequence: CSARPRVSTDTQYF.

This clonotype was seen a few times. The chain employs TRBV20-1 and TRBJ2-3; 8 bases align to TRBD2. V gave up 3 bases and J gave up 1 base; unmatched junction bases: 3. This CDR3 has 14 amino acids. Germline V gene sequence: CDR1 DFQATT, CDR2 SNEGSKA (reference sequence). The CDR3 DNA follows: TGCAGTGCTAGTTGGCGGGAGGGCACAGATACGCAGTATTTT. Amino acids: CSASWREGTDTQYF.

This clonotype was counted at least ten times. The CDR3 loop reads CASSGLMDEQYF. CDR3 sequence (DNA): TGTGCCAGCAGTGGATTGATGGACGAGCAGTACTTC. V usage is TRBV2 and J usage is TRBJ2-7; D is ambiguous. CDR3 length equals 12 residues. The V end lost 4 bases, the J end lost 5 bases, and 9 bases lay between the germline ends. The germline V gene has CDR1 SNHLY and CDR2 FYNNEI.